This passage covers 14 T cell receptor beta chains from one sample sequenced in a study of Tregs in tolerant kidney transplant recipients. The data were produced by immunoSEQ multiplex PCR, yet TCRdb's version contains in-frame clones alone and is incomplete. Seen here are approximately 260,000 clones, roughly 80% observed once, and the top ten hold around 0.6%. The sequenced sample was CD4+ T cells from blood. The receptors were gathered from a human donor in good health.

The J gene is TRBJ2-7, the V gene TRBV2; D might be TRBD1 (5 bases). CDR1 is SNHLY, CDR2 FYNNEI, per germline. This CDR3 contains 12 residues. Trimming cost V 2 bases and J 4 bases, with 6 bases left between them. The CDR3, as DNA: TGTGCCAGCAGTGAAAAGGGGTACGAGCAGTACTTC. The encoded protein is CASSEKGYEQYF.

In DNA form, the CDR3 reads TGTGCCAGCAGTGCGCGGTTTCGGACAGGGGGCGCAGGCTATGGCTACACCTTC. Its protein product is CASSARFRTGGAGYGYTF. The chain combines TRBV25-1 with TRBJ1-2; TRBD1 agrees at 11 bases. The CDR3 spans 18 residues. The germline V gene encodes CDR1 MGHDK and CDR2 SYGVNS. J was trimmed by 4 bases and V by 4 bases; bases with no gene match: 14.

The chain joins TRBV2 to TRBJ2-7; no reliable D call. Germline V gene sequence: CDR1 SNHLY, CDR2 FYNNEI. The CDR3 covers 11 residues. With 10 bases removed from V and 4 bases from J, the gap between germline ends came to 11 bases. The CDR3 loop is CANRTGYEQYF. Here the CDR3 DNA reads TGTGCCAATCGTACTGGATACGAGCAGTACTTC.

The chain employs TRBV2 and TRBJ1-1; a possible D gene is TRBD1 (5 bases). The CDR3 is 15 residues long. The germline V gene has CDR1 SNHLY and CDR2 FYNNEI. Trimming left V 4 bases short and J 1 base short, with 13 bases between. CDR3 sequence (DNA): TGTGCCAGCAGTGTTGGTAATGGGGCGAACACTGAAGCTTTCTTT. Encoded protein: CASSVGNGANTEAFF.

V usage is TRBV4-1 and J usage is TRBJ2-1; 10 bases align to TRBD2. CDR3 size: 15 residues. The germline CDR1 and CDR2 sequences are MGHRA and YSYEKL. Trimming cost V 2 bases and J 10 bases; bases outside gene matches: 8. CDR3 residues: CASSQLIAGGGEQFF. The CDR3 DNA reads TGCGCCAGCAGCCAACTAATAGCGGGAGGTGGAGAGCAGTTCTTC.

V is TRBV15 and J is TRBJ1-5; D unresolved. The CDR3 extends over 16 amino acids. Germline CDR1 LNHNV, CDR2 YYDKDF (reference sequence). V lost 5 bases to trimming and J lost 0 bases, with 14 bases between them. CDR3 DNA: TGTGCCACCAGCGTTCTGGACGGGTATAGCAATCAGCCCCAGCATTTT. Translation: CATSVLDGYSNQPQHF.

This chain links TRBV5-4 with TRBJ2-7, with 8 bases aligning to TRBD1. This CDR3 spans 15 amino acids. Germline V gene sequence: CDR1 SGHNT, CDR2 YYREEE (reference sequence). The junction had 5 bases not matched to a gene; V was cut back by 0 bases and J by 3 bases. DNA of the CDR3: TGTGCCAGCAGCTTGGCGGCAGGGGGCTACTACGAGCAGTACTTC. This codes for CASSLAAGGYYEQYF. The variable domain in full, with the rest retrieved from reference TRBV5-4 and TRBJ2-7, is ETGVTQSPTHLIKTRGQQVTLRCSSQSGHNTVSWYQQALGQGPQFIFQYYREEENGRGNFPPRFSGLQFPNYSSELNVNALELDDSALYLCASSLAAGGYYEQYFGPGTRLTVT.

The V and J genes are TRBV7-2 and TRBJ2-5; D is possibly TRBD2 (5 bases). V was shortened by 5 bases and J by 5 bases, with 18 bases between the two germline ends. The CDR3 contains 15 residues. Germline V gene data show CDR1 as SGHTA and CDR2 as FQGNSA. DNA of the CDR3: TGTGCCAGCAGCCCTCGTTTGTCCCCGGGGGAGACCCAGTACTTC. Residues: CASSPRLSPGETQYF.

As DNA, the CDR3 is TGCAGCGTTGATGTGGGGTCGCGGCCCGGCGATACGCAGTATTTT. Translation: CSVDVGSRPGDTQYF. V is TRBV29-1 and J is TRBJ2-3; no firm D call. The CDR3 totals 15 residues. Looked up from germline, CDR1 is SQVTM and CDR2 is ANQGSEA. V dropped 3 bases and J dropped 6 bases, with 19 bases sitting between them.

V and J are TRBV14 and TRBJ1-1; D is perhaps TRBD1 (6 bases). Per the germline V gene, CDR1 is SGHDN and CDR2 is FVKESK. Trimming shortened V by 1 base and J by 1 base, and 13 bases separated the two germline ends. The CDR3 contains 16 residues. This CDR3 reads CASSQVSGAPNTEAFF. The CDR3 DNA reads TGTGCCAGCAGCCAAGTGTCAGGGGCCCCGAACACTGAAGCTTTCTTT.

This clone was detected a few times. This chain connects TRBV5-8 to TRBJ2-2, with 8 bases aligning to TRBD1. Germline V CDR1 and CDR2: SGHTS, YDEGEE. The CDR3 sequence is 15 residues long. J was trimmed by 5 bases and V by 5 bases; bases with no gene match: 8. The CDR3 reads CASSTGQGVTGELFF. In nucleotides, the CDR3 is TGTGCCAGCAGTACAGGACAGGGAGTGACCGGGGAGCTGTTTTTT.

The CDR3 sequence is CASSYSHRGTNIQYF. For the CDR3, the DNA is TGTGCCAGCAGTTACTCGCACAGGGGGACAAACATTCAGTACTTC. V usage is TRBV6-5 and J usage is TRBJ2-4, with 8 positions matching TRBD1. The CDR3 totals 15 residues. CDR1 is MNHEY and CDR2 is SVGAGI in the germline V gene. V was pared by 0 bases and J by 6 bases, with 4 bases of the junction left unmatched.

This clone has just one count. V usage is TRBV14 and J usage is TRBJ2-7, with no clear D. CDR3 length equals 14 residues. The V gene lost 5 bases and the J gene lost 3 bases, with 14 bases spanning the gap. CDR1 and CDR2 from the germline V gene are SGHDN and FVKESK. CDR3 sequence reads: CASSGMRLSYEQYF. For the CDR3, the DNA is TGTGCCAGCAGCGGGATGAGACTTAGCTACGAGCAGTACTTC.

V gene TRBV23-1 combines with J gene TRBJ1-1; 9 positions agree with TRBD1. TRBV23-1 is an ORF for which the function is uncertain. This CDR3 contains 16 residues. Unmatched junction bases numbered 5, after V lost 0 bases and J lost 3 bases. The CDR3 sequence is CASSQSGTGRDTEAFF. CDR3 nucleotides: TGCGCCAGCAGTCAATCGGGGACAGGGAGGGACACTGAAGCTTTCTTT.